This is a list of T cell receptor beta chains from one sample in a study of PD-1 blockade in classical Hodgkin lymphoma. Profiling relied on immunoSEQ multiplex PCR, and the TCRdb table lists in-frame clones only, not all of them. This sample has under 95,000 clones, with about 90% found just once. Sequencing used peripheral blood mononuclear cells (PBMCs), obtained before the second cycle of nivolumab. The receptors were gathered from a human donor with classical Hodgkin lymphoma. The CDR3 runs from the conserved cysteine through the conserved F or W. Fields, in order: J gene, D gene, V gene, clone size, CDR3 DNA, CDR3 protein. A D gene is named only where the DNA matches it firmly. The size entry is marked missing in some rows and otherwise reads once, few, many or a size class.

J gene: TRBJ1-1; D gene: .; V gene: TRBV28; clone size: once; CDR3 DNA: TGTGCCAGCACAAAAACGAACGGGGGTTGGGCTTTCTTT; CDR3 protein: CASTKTNGGWAFF
J gene: TRBJ2-7; D gene: TRBD2; V gene: TRBV4-2; clone size: once; CDR3 DNA: TGTGCCAGCAGCCCGGGACTAGCGGGCTACGAGCAGTACTTC; CDR3 protein: CASSPGLAGYEQYF
J gene: TRBJ2-5; D gene: TRBD2; V gene: TRBV5-1; clone size: .; CDR3 DNA: TGCGCCAGCAGCTTTAGGACTAGCGGGAGGGCCGATGAGACCCAGTACTTC; CDR3 protein: CASSFRTSGRADETQYF
J gene: TRBJ2-3; D gene: TRBD2; V gene: TRBV5-1; clone size: .; CDR3 DNA: TGCGCCAGCAGCGAAAGACTAGCGGGAAGCGGGACAGATACGCAGTATTTT; CDR3 protein: CASSERLAGSGTDTQYF
J gene: TRBJ2-2; D gene: .; V gene: TRBV18; clone size: .; CDR3 DNA: TGTGCCAGCTCACCACCGGACTCTAGGAGAACCGGGGAGCTGTTTTTT; CDR3 protein: CASSPPDSRRTGELFF
J gene: TRBJ2-5; D gene: TRBD1; V gene: TRBV11-1; clone size: .; CDR3 DNA: TGTGCCAGCAGACCCGGTTCGTCGGACAGGGGGCAAGAGACCCAGTACTTC; CDR3 protein: CASRPGSSDRGQETQYF
J gene: TRBJ2-3; D gene: .; V gene: TRBV27; clone size: .; CDR3 DNA: TGTGCCAGCAGCCTAGAATCTCGCGAAACAGATACGCAGTATTTT; CDR3 protein: CASSLESRETDTQYF
J gene: TRBJ1-2; D gene: .; V gene: TRBV5-1; clone size: .; CDR3 DNA: TGCGCCAGCAGCTCAGGGACGGACTATGGCTACACCTTC; CDR3 protein: CASSSGTDYGYTF
J gene: TRBJ2-3; D gene: TRBD2; V gene: TRBV19; clone size: .; CDR3 DNA: TGTGCCAGTAGTAGTAGCGGGAGGGCTCTGAATACAGATACGCAGTATTTT; CDR3 protein: CASSSSGRALNTDTQYF
J gene: TRBJ1-3; D gene: .; V gene: TRBV25-1; clone size: once; CDR3 DNA: TGTGCCAGCAGCGAATCCTCGGGAAACACCATATATTTT; CDR3 protein: CASSESSGNTIYF
J gene: TRBJ2-3; D gene: .; V gene: TRBV27; clone size: .; CDR3 DNA: TGTGCCAGCAGTTTATCAAGTGCCCCCTACACAGATACGCAGTATTTT; CDR3 protein: CASSLSSAPYTDTQYF
J gene: TRBJ1-1; D gene: .; V gene: TRBV5-1; clone size: .; CDR3 DNA: TGCGCCAGCAGCTTGCGATCACGAGTGAACACTGAAGCTTTCTTT; CDR3 protein: CASSLRSRVNTEAFF
J gene: TRBJ1-3; D gene: .; V gene: TRBV6-5; clone size: .; CDR3 DNA: TGTGCCAGCAGTTTTTCTAGGGGCTCTGGAAACACCATATATTTT; CDR3 protein: CASSFSRGSGNTIYF
J gene: TRBJ2-7; D gene: TRBD1; V gene: TRBV7-9; clone size: .; CDR3 DNA: TGTGCCAGCAGCTTATACTTGGTGAAACAGGGGGCCTACGAGCAGTACTTC; CDR3 protein: CASSLYLVKQGAYEQYF
J gene: TRBJ2-2; D gene: TRBD1; V gene: TRBV19; clone size: .; CDR3 DNA: TGTGCCAGTAGTTTTCTAGACAGGGGTTCCGGGGAGCTGTTTTTT; CDR3 protein: CASSFLDRGSGELFF
J gene: TRBJ2-2; D gene: TRBD2; V gene: TRBV27; clone size: .; CDR3 DNA: TGTGCCAGCAGTGAGCTAGCGGGAGTACTTTCTGGAAGTTCCGGGGAGCTGTTTTTT; CDR3 protein: CASSELAGVLSGSSGELFF
J gene: TRBJ2-1; D gene: TRBD1; V gene: TRBV30; clone size: once; CDR3 DNA: TGTGCCTGGAGCTCCCGACAGGGAAGTAATTACAATGAGCAGTTCTTC; CDR3 protein: CAWSSRQGSNYNEQFF
J gene: TRBJ1-2; D gene: .; V gene: TRBV29-1; clone size: .; CDR3 DNA: TGCAGCGTTGAGGGGAATGGCTACACCTTC; CDR3 protein: CSVEGNGYTF
J gene: TRBJ1-2; D gene: .; V gene: TRBV30; clone size: .; CDR3 DNA: TGTGCCTGGAGTGGTATAAACTATGGCTACACCTTC; CDR3 protein: CAWSGINYGYTF
J gene: TRBJ1-1; D gene: .; V gene: TRBV28; clone size: .; CDR3 DNA: TGTGCCAGCAGCAAGACAGGCCGCGGAAACACTGAAGCTTTCTTT; CDR3 protein: CASSKTGRGNTEAFF
J gene: TRBJ1-1; D gene: .; V gene: TRBV28; clone size: .; CDR3 DNA: TGTGCCAGCAGCGGTGTCGGACGGGAGAACACTGAAGCTTTCTTT; CDR3 protein: CASSGVGRENTEAFF
J gene: TRBJ1-3; D gene: TRBD1; V gene: TRBV5-1; clone size: .; CDR3 DNA: TGCGCCAGCAGTCCGGACAGGCCGAGGGACACCATATATTTT; CDR3 protein: CASSPDRPRDTIYF
J gene: TRBJ1-5; D gene: TRBD1; V gene: TRBV6-1; clone size: .; CDR3 DNA: TGTGCCAGCAGTGCCCCGGGACAGGGGGCAAGTCAGCCCCAGCATTTT; CDR3 protein: CASSAPGQGASQPQHF
J gene: TRBJ1-5; D gene: .; V gene: TRBV7-8; clone size: .; CDR3 DNA: TGTGCCAGCAGCTTAGGGGTATCGGCGGCCGGGAGGCCCCAGCATTTT; CDR3 protein: CASSLGVSAAGRPQHF
J gene: TRBJ2-5; D gene: .; V gene: TRBV6-1; clone size: once; CDR3 DNA: TGTGCCAGCATCCAGGGGAGGGAGACCCAGTACTTC; CDR3 protein: CASIQGRETQYF
J gene: TRBJ1-5; D gene: .; V gene: TRBV7-8; clone size: .; CDR3 DNA: TGTGCCAGCAGCTTATTGGATCGGGGAAATCAGCCCCAGCATTTT; CDR3 protein: CASSLLDRGNQPQHF
J gene: TRBJ2-2; D gene: TRBD2; V gene: TRBV11-2; clone size: .; CDR3 DNA: TGTGCCAGCAGCTTAGAACTAGCGGGAGATTTCACCGGGGAGCTGTTTTTT; CDR3 protein: CASSLELAGDFTGELFF
J gene: TRBJ1-6; D gene: TRBD1; V gene: TRBV4-1; clone size: .; CDR3 DNA: TGCGCCAGCAGCCTTCCTCCGACAGGGGAACGTTCACCCCTCCACTTT; CDR3 protein: CASSLPPTGERSPLHF
J gene: TRBJ2-1; D gene: TRBD2; V gene: TRBV11-2; clone size: .; CDR3 DNA: TGTGCCAGCAGCTTGAGACTAGCGGGATATTACAATGAGCAGTTCTTC; CDR3 protein: CASSLRLAGYYNEQFF
J gene: TRBJ2-1; D gene: .; V gene: TRBV27; clone size: once; CDR3 DNA: TGTGCCACCGCGGCCTACAATGAGCAGTTCTTC; CDR3 protein: CATAAYNEQFF
J gene: TRBJ1-3; D gene: TRBD1; V gene: TRBV30; clone size: .; CDR3 DNA: TGTGCCTGGAGGGGGGGACAGGGAATGGTCGAGAGTTCGAGGAACACCATATATTTT; CDR3 protein: CAWRGGQGMVESSRNTIYF
J gene: TRBJ2-7; D gene: TRBD2; V gene: TRBV28; clone size: once; CDR3 DNA: TGTGCCAGCAGTTTGGCTAGCGGGAGTTCTTACGAGCAGTACTTC; CDR3 protein: CASSLASGSSYEQYF
J gene: TRBJ2-2; D gene: .; V gene: TRBV19; clone size: .; CDR3 DNA: TGTGCCAGCGGTAGTATACTCCCTAGGGTTGAGCTGTTTTTT; CDR3 protein: CASGSILPRVELFF
J gene: TRBJ1-2; D gene: .; V gene: TRBV15; clone size: .; CDR3 DNA: TGTGCCACCAGCCCAGGGGTTACAGGTTTATGGTCCTTC; CDR3 protein: CATSPGVTGLWSF
J gene: TRBJ2-5; D gene: .; V gene: TRBV29-1; clone size: once; CDR3 DNA: TGCAGCGTTCGGGGCCGAAGCGTTGTGACCCAGTACTTC; CDR3 protein: CSVRGRSVVTQYF
J gene: TRBJ2-5; D gene: TRBD2; V gene: TRBV11-2; clone size: .; CDR3 DNA: TGTGCCAGCAGCTTAGAGGGAGGGCGACAAGAGACCCAGTACTTC; CDR3 protein: CASSLEGGRQETQYF
J gene: TRBJ2-5; D gene: TRBD2; V gene: TRBV11-2; clone size: .; CDR3 DNA: TGTGCCAGCAGCCTATTAGCGGGAGCGGGGTCTGAGACCCAGTACTTC; CDR3 protein: CASSLLAGAGSETQYF
J gene: TRBJ2-7; D gene: .; V gene: TRBV4-1; clone size: .; CDR3 DNA: TGCGCCAGCAGCCAGGGCTTAGAAGGCGAGCAGTACTTC; CDR3 protein: CASSQGLEGEQYF
J gene: TRBJ1-2; D gene: .; V gene: TRBV6-1; clone size: .; CDR3 DNA: TGTGCCAGCAAGCAGTGGGGTAACTATGGCTACACCTTC; CDR3 protein: CASKQWGNYGYTF
J gene: TRBJ1-5; D gene: .; V gene: TRBV4-1; clone size: .; CDR3 DNA: TGCGCCAGCAGCCAGTTGAGGGGTAGCAATCAGCCCCAGCATTTT; CDR3 protein: CASSQLRGSNQPQHF
J gene: TRBJ2-2; D gene: .; V gene: TRBV7-2; clone size: .; CDR3 DNA: TGTGCCAGCAGCCCGCGCCGGGGTGGGGTGAGCGGGGAGCTGTTTTTT; CDR3 protein: CASSPRRGGVSGELFF
J gene: TRBJ2-1; D gene: .; V gene: TRBV27; clone size: .; CDR3 DNA: TGTGCCAGCAGTTTAGCCCCGGAGGGGAATGAGCAGTTCTTC; CDR3 protein: CASSLAPEGNEQFF
J gene: TRBJ2-3; D gene: .; V gene: TRBV18; clone size: .; CDR3 DNA: TGTGCCAGCTCACCGAACAGGGATGATACGCAGTATTTT; CDR3 protein: CASSPNRDDTQYF
J gene: TRBJ1-2; D gene: .; V gene: TRBV4-1; clone size: once; CDR3 DNA: TGCGCCAGCAGCCAAGAGGCGCTCGGTCAGGGACTCTATGGCTACACCTTC; CDR3 protein: CASSQEALGQGLYGYTF
J gene: TRBJ1-2; D gene: TRBD1; V gene: TRBV29-1; clone size: .; CDR3 DNA: TGCAGCGTCGACCCGCGACAGGGTTTTAACTATGGCTACACCTTC; CDR3 protein: CSVDPRQGFNYGYTF
J gene: TRBJ2-7; D gene: TRBD2; V gene: TRBV4-2; clone size: .; CDR3 DNA: TGTGCCAGCAGCCAAGATGTAGCGGGAGAACTTAGGTACGAGCAGTACTTC; CDR3 protein: CASSQDVAGELRYEQYF
J gene: TRBJ1-1; D gene: .; V gene: TRBV6-5; clone size: few; CDR3 DNA: TGTGCCAGCAGTTATGGGTGGGCAACTGAAGCTTTCTTT; CDR3 protein: CASSYGWATEAFF
J gene: TRBJ1-1; D gene: TRBD1; V gene: TRBV5-6; clone size: .; CDR3 DNA: TGTGCCAGCAGCTCCGGGACAGGGGGCTACGGAGCTTTCTTT; CDR3 protein: CASSSGTGGYGAFF